One sample yielded the 32 T cell receptor beta chains listed below, sequenced in a study of OX40 agonist ivuxolimab in advanced cancers. TCRdb keeps only in-frame clones here, not all; method: immunoSEQ multiplex PCR. The sample consists of some 130,000 clones, just over 90% of them appearing once. This specimen consisted of CD4+ or CD8+ T cells sorted from blood, obtained in a trial of the OX40 agonist ivuxolimab. All receptors derive from an adult with an advanced solid tumor such as melanoma, head and neck, liver or kidney cancer.

This clone was observed once. This chain uses TRBV4-1 with TRBJ1-6; the D gene is possibly TRBD1 (6 bases). This CDR3 comprises 16 residues. Trimming left V 1 base short and J 4 bases short, with 11 bases between. Per the germline V gene, CDR1 is MGHRA and CDR2 is YSYEKL. The CDR3 coding sequence is TGCGCCAGCAGCCAAGGGACAGCCAGGTATAATTCACCCCTCCACTTT. This gives the protein CASSQGTARYNSPLHF.

The chain uses TRBV6-5 and TRBJ1-1, with D tentatively TRBD1 (5 bases). The CDR3 totals 16 residues. The germline V gene encodes CDR1 MNHEY and CDR2 SVGAGI. Trimming cost V 2 bases and J 2 bases, with 15 bases left between them. This chain's CDR3 is CASSYGQGKTNTEAFF. The CDR3 coding sequence is TGTGCCAGCAGTTACGGTCAGGGTAAGACCAACACTGAAGCTTTCTTT.

This chain connects TRBV19 to TRBJ1-1; 7 nucleotides align to TRBD1. The V gene's germline CDR1 is LNHDA and CDR2 SQIVND (reference sequence). The junction had 4 bases not matched to a gene; V was cut back by 5 bases and J by 1 base. There are 14 residues in the CDR3. For the CDR3, the DNA is TGTGCCAGTAGTCTGGGACAGAGGAACACTGAAGCTTTCTTT. It translates to CASSLGQRNTEAFF.

J is TRBJ2-1 and V is TRBV12-5; D might be TRBD2 (7 bases). CDR3 length: 15 residues. V lost 9 bases and J 10 bases, leaving 25 bases between the germline ends. Germline V gene sequence: CDR1 LGHNT, CDR2 FRNRAP. CDR3 in amino acids: CASSGAGDTLGEQFF. The CDR3, as DNA: TGTGCTAGCTCAGGGGCGGGGGATACCCTAGGGGAGCAGTTCTTC.

The rearrangement links TRBV28 to TRBJ2-5; TRBD1 aligns across 10 bases. The CDR3 length is 18 residues. Germline V gene lookup returns CDR1 MDHEN and CDR2 SYDVKM. With V trimmed by 3 bases and J by 0 bases, 10 bases remained unmatched. The CDR3 spells CASSFEGQGQSYQETQYF. DNA of the CDR3: TGTGCCAGCAGTTTTGAGGGACAGGGGCAATCTTACCAAGAGACCCAGTACTTC.

This clone was observed once. The CDR3 sequence is CASSPSGGTKAFF. DNA for the CDR3: TGTGCCAGCAGCCCTTCCGGCGGGACGAAGGCTTTCTTT. V and J are TRBV14 and TRBJ1-1; tentative D call: TRBD1 (5 bases). The CDR3 has 13 amino acids. Germline CDR1 SGHDN, CDR2 FVKESK. The germline V and J ends were trimmed by 4 bases and 11 bases, with 17 bases remaining between them. Based on the CDR3 plus reference TRBV14 and TRBJ1-1, the full variable domain is EAGVTQFPSHSVIEKGQTVTLRCDPISGHDNLYWYRRVMGKEIKFLLHFVKESKQDESGMPNNRFLAERTGGTYSTLKVQPAELEDSGVYFCASSPSGGTKAFFGQGTRLTVV.

The chain couples TRBV30 to TRBJ2-7; D gene unclear. Germline-derived CDR1 and CDR2 are GTSNPN and SVGIG (reference sequence). This CDR3 has 11 residues. Trimming removed 1 base at V and 2 bases at J, with 3 bases between. In DNA, the CDR3 is TGTGCCTGGAGTGGGACCTACGAGCAGTACTTC. Its protein product is CAWSGTYEQYF.

J is TRBJ2-5 and V is TRBV28; D gene ambiguous. The germline V and J ends were trimmed by 11 bases and 3 bases, with 16 bases remaining between them. CDR1 is MDHEN and CDR2 is SYDVKM in the germline V gene. The CDR3 is 13 amino acids. The CDR3 region is CAGSDGPKETQYF. The CDR3 nucleotides read TGTGCCGGTTCGGACGGACCTAAAGAGACCCAGTACTTC.

The rearrangement uses TRBV28 and TRBJ2-5; perhaps TRBD1 as D (5 bases). Germline CDR1 reads MDHEN; CDR2 reads SYDVKM. This CDR3 is built from 16 residues. V lost 6 bases and J 4 bases, leaving 21 bases between the germline ends. CDR3: CASSEKGLPLGETQYF. DNA for the CDR3: TGTGCCAGCAGCGAAAAGGGGTTGCCTTTAGGAGAGACCCAGTACTTC. Full variable domain (outside the CDR3, taken from reference TRBV28 and TRBJ2-5): DVKVTQSSRYLVKRTGEKVFLECVQDMDHENMFWYRQDPGLGLRLIYFSYDVKMKEKGDIPEGYSVSREKKERFSLILESASTNQTSMYLCASSEKGLPLGETQYFGPGTRLLVL.

This chain joins TRBV9 and TRBJ2-5; 12 bases map to TRBD2. The ends lost 0 bases at V and 5 bases at J; junction bases unmatched: 5. CDR3 length: 16 amino acids. Germline lookup yields CDR1 SGDLS and CDR2 YYNGEE. Here the CDR3 reads CASSVESSGRGETQYF. The CDR3 DNA follows: TGTGCCAGCAGCGTAGAGTCTAGCGGGAGGGGCGAGACCCAGTACTTC.

CDR3 in amino acids: CASRQGAHTIYF. The CDR3 DNA follows: TGTGCCAGCCGCCAGGGGGCACACACCATATATTTT. The chain couples TRBV6-6 to TRBJ1-3, with 8 positions matching TRBD1. Per germline, CDR1 MNHNY and CDR2 SVGAGI (reference sequence). This CDR3 is built from 12 residues. V lost 8 bases to trimming and J lost 8 bases; unmatched junction nucleotides: 5.

The chain carries TRBV7-6 and TRBJ1-1; D is uncertain. This CDR3 has 16 residues. Germline values: CDR1 SGHVS, CDR2 FNYEAQ. Trimming cost V 4 bases and J 1 base, with 16 bases left between them. The CDR3 bases are TGTGCCAGCAGCTCTTATAACTTGGGCCGGAACACTGAAGCTTTCTTT. This gives the protein CASSSYNLGRNTEAFF.

The chain joins TRBV18 to TRBJ2-2; no clear D gene. This CDR3 comprises 14 residues. CDR1 is KGHSH, CDR2 LQKENI, per germline. V gave up 2 bases and J gave up 0 bases, with 4 bases separating them. The CDR3 reads CASSPGPNTGELFF. The CDR3 nucleotides are TGTGCCAGCTCACCAGGACCGAACACCGGGGAGCTGTTTTTT.

This chain links TRBV4-1 with TRBJ2-7; D is unclear. The CDR3 is 13 residues long. Trimming removed 8 bases at V and 6 bases at J, with 17 bases between. Germline-derived CDR1 and CDR2 are MGHRA and YSYEKL. The CDR3 loop is CASSLLGSSEQYF. DNA of the CDR3: TGCGCCAGCTCCCTTTTAGGCAGTTCCGAGCAGTACTTC.

This clone came up a few times. The rearrangement links TRBV7-9 to TRBJ1-4; possibly TRBD1 for D (5 bases). Trimming stripped 4 bases from V and 12 bases from J, with 12 bases between. From germline, CDR1 is SEHNR and CDR2 FQNEAQ (reference sequence). The CDR3 spans 12 residues. CDR3 in DNA: TGTGCCAGCAGCTACCTGGCGGGGGAACTGTTTTTT. This sequence encodes CASSYLAGELFF.

V usage is TRBV28 and J usage is TRBJ1-2, with D unclear. CDR1 is MDHEN, CDR2 SYDVKM, per germline. Trimming pared 7 bases from V and 0 bases from J, leaving 9 bases between. CDR3 length: 13 residues. CDR3 region: CASIGQTNYGYTF. The CDR3 nucleotides are TGTGCCAGCATCGGGCAGACTAACTATGGCTACACCTTC.

CDR3 protein: CASSFYVGYPIKDTQYF. The CDR3 nucleotides read TGTGCCAGCAGCTTCTATGTCGGCTACCCGATTAAAGATACGCAGTATTTT. The J gene is TRBJ2-3, the V gene TRBV5-4, with D uncertain. Per germline, CDR1 SGHNT and CDR2 YYREEE (reference sequence). The CDR3 covers 17 residues. Trimming removed 2 bases from V and 5 bases from J, with 21 bases in between.

This clone was seen once. The chain couples TRBV19 to TRBJ1-2, with D maybe TRBD1 (5 bases). The CDR3 runs 13 residues. Germline CDR1 LNHDA, CDR2 SQIVND (reference sequence). The V end lost 5 bases, the J end lost 4 bases, and 11 bases lay between the germline ends. The DNA for the CDR3 is TGTGCCAGTAGTGAGGGACGGATCTATGGCTACACCTTC. Translation: CASSEGRIYGYTF.

The chain links TRBV7-3 to TRBJ2-7, with 7 bases identical to TRBD2. CDR1 and CDR2 from the germline V gene are SGHTA and FQGTGA. The CDR3 runs 15 residues. Trimming took 2 bases from V and 9 from J; bases not matched to a gene: 13. Here the CDR3 reads CASSLLGGTTSAQYF. The CDR3 DNA is TGTGCCAGCAGCTTATTGGGAGGGACTACCTCCGCGCAGTACTTC.

This chain connects TRBV6-1 to TRBJ2-7; 11 bases line up with TRBD2. Unmatched junction bases numbered 8, after V lost 9 bases and J lost 4 bases. Germline CDR1 reads MNHNS; CDR2 reads SASEGT. This CDR3 is built from 14 residues. The CDR3: CASYIAGGPYEQYF. The CDR3 coding sequence is TGTGCCAGTTATATAGCGGGAGGGCCTTACGAGCAGTACTTC.

This chain connects TRBV7-2 to TRBJ1-1, with TRBD1 as a possible D gene (5 bases). The CDR3 spans 15 residues. The V and J ends lost 3 bases and 0 bases respectively, with 11 bases between them. CDR1 is SGHTA, CDR2 FQGNSA, per germline. In DNA, the CDR3 is TGTGCCAGCAGCTTTACAGGTAACGTGAACACTGAAGCTTTCTTT. Its protein is CASSFTGNVNTEAFF.

The gene calls are TRBV5-1 and TRBJ2-5, with TRBD2 identical over 7 bases. This CDR3 has 15 amino acids. Germline trimming cut 6 bases from V and 5 bases from J; bases unmatched to any gene: 13. Germline-derived CDR1 and CDR2 are SGHRS and YFSETQ. The CDR3 sequence is CASKGGGSVAETQYF. The CDR3 nucleotides are TGCGCCAGCAAGGGCGGCGGGAGCGTCGCTGAGACCCAGTACTTC.

The gene calls are TRBV7-9 and TRBJ2-2; no clear D. This CDR3 has 15 residues. CDR1 SEHNR and CDR2 FQNEAQ come from the germline V gene (reference sequence). V gave up 5 bases and J gave up 4 bases, with 14 bases separating them. The chain's CDR3 is CASSKDRGSTGELFF. The DNA for the CDR3 is TGTGCCAGCAGCAAGGACCGAGGTTCCACCGGGGAGCTGTTTTTT.

This chain links TRBV27 with TRBJ1-2, with D unresolved. The length of the CDR3 is 14 residues. The ends were cut back, 5 bases at V and 6 bases at J, with 16 bases in the middle. The germline CDR1 and CDR2 sequences are MNHEY and SMNVEV (reference sequence). CDR3: CASSPEKRFHGYTF. As DNA, the CDR3 is TGTGCCAGCAGTCCAGAAAAGAGGTTCCATGGCTACACCTTC.

The rearrangement joins TRBV7-2 to TRBJ2-3; D possibly corresponds to TRBD1 (6 bases). Trimming left V 1 base short and J 3 bases short, with 11 bases between. Germline V CDR1 and CDR2: SGHTA, FQGNSA. CDR3 length: 15 amino acids. CDR3 region: CASSLERGSTDTQYF. CDR3 coding DNA: TGTGCCAGCAGCTTAGAGAGGGGGAGTACAGATACGCAGTATTTT.

This clone has a single count. The J gene is TRBJ2-1, the V gene TRBV12-5; no definite D call. The germline CDR1 and CDR2 sequences are LGHNT and FRNRAP. Deletions cut 6 bases from V and 2 bases from J, with 17 bases between. The length of the CDR3 is 16 residues. In DNA form, the CDR3 reads TGTGCTAGTGGCCCTAACGACGGATTGACCTACAATGAGCAGTTCTTC. This sequence encodes CASGPNDGLTYNEQFF. Together with reference TRBV12-5 and TRBJ2-1, the CDR3 gives the full variable domain: DARVTQTPRHKVTEMGQEVTMRCQPILGHNTVFWYRQTMMQGLELLAYFRNRAPLDDSGMPKDRFSAEMPDATLATLKIQPSEPRDSAVYFCASGPNDGLTYNEQFFGPGTRLTVL.

The chain employs TRBV15 and TRBJ1-5, with 11 bases lining up with TRBD1. Germline V CDR1 and CDR2: LNHNV, YYDKDF (reference sequence). After removal of 1 base from V and 5 bases from J, the junction contained 7 bases not matched to a gene. The CDR3 runs to 17 residues. The CDR3 here is CATSRAQGQGGHQPQHF. CDR3 nucleotides: TGTGCCACCAGCAGAGCCCAGGGACAGGGGGGTCATCAGCCCCAGCATTTT.

The chain combines TRBV27 with TRBJ1-4, with 8 positions matching TRBD1. V trimming: 2 bases; J trimming: 6 bases; junction bases outside the gene matches: 8. This CDR3 has 16 amino acids. CDR1 and CDR2 from the germline V gene are MNHEY and SMNVEV (reference sequence). As DNA, the CDR3 is TGTGCCAGCAGTTTACTCTCGGGACAGGTATATGAAAAACTGTTTTTT. Residues: CASSLLSGQVYEKLFF.

The V gene is TRBV28, the J gene TRBJ1-2; D is uncertain. This CDR3 is built from 16 residues. Germline V gene lookup returns CDR1 MDHEN and CDR2 SYDVKM. Trimming pared 4 bases from V and 3 bases from J, leaving 18 bases between. The DNA of the CDR3 is TGTGCCAGCAGTTCCGCCAGCGAGTACGGATACTATGGCTACACCTTC. Its translation: CASSSASEYGYYGYTF.

This chain joins TRBV5-6 and TRBJ2-7; D is perhaps TRBD1 (6 bases). The CDR3 is 16 residues long. Germline V gene lookup returns CDR1 SGHDT and CDR2 YYEEEE. Between the trimmed V and J ends, which lost 3 bases and 0 bases, there was a span of 16 bases. CDR3: CASSSPGQLVSYEQYF. The CDR3 DNA sequence: TGTGCCAGCAGCTCGCCTGGACAGCTAGTCTCCTACGAGCAGTACTTC.

As DNA, the CDR3 is TGTGCCAGCAGTTTGGGAATCGGAAACACCATATATTTT. Translating it yields CASSLGIGNTIYF. The V gene is TRBV28, the J gene TRBJ1-3; no definite D call. V dropped 3 bases and J dropped 4 bases, with 7 bases sitting between them. The CDR3 consists of 13 residues. CDR1 is MDHEN and CDR2 is SYDVKM in the germline V gene.

J is TRBJ2-7 and V is TRBV27, with D unresolved. CDR1 and CDR2 from the germline V gene are MNHEY and SMNVEV (reference sequence). The germline V and J ends were trimmed by 7 bases and 1 base, with 11 bases remaining between them. This CDR3 contains 13 residues. The CDR3 spells CASTPSRSYEQYF. For the CDR3, the DNA is TGTGCCAGCACCCCTTCTCGATCCTACGAGCAGTACTTC.